Listed below are T cell receptor beta chains from one sample, sequenced in a study of T cell responses to AZD1222 COVID-19 vaccine. Produced via immunoSEQ multiplex PCR; TCRdb's table is partial and in-frame only. The sample has 20,000 to 30,000 clones; about 88% are singletons. Sequencing was performed on peripheral blood, taken 28 days after the second AZD1222 dose. The source of these receptors is an adult who received the AZD1222 COVID-19 vaccine. Both conserved end residues are part of each CDR3. The order of the fields is V gene, clone size, J gene, D gene, CDR3 protein, CDR3 DNA. D genes are given only for firm matches. A row's size may be missing; if present it is once, few, many or a size class.

v_call: TRBV6-5
clone_size: -
j_call: TRBJ1-2
d_call: -
cdr3_aa: CASRFIQANYGYTF
cdr3_nt: TGTGCCAGCAGATTCATACAGGCTAACTATGGCTACACCTTC

v_call: TRBV13
clone_size: -
j_call: TRBJ1-3
d_call: -
cdr3_aa: CASSDTRSGNTIYF
cdr3_nt: TGTGCCAGCAGCGACACCAGATCTGGAAACACCATATATTTT

v_call: TRBV6-6
clone_size: -
j_call: TRBJ2-2
d_call: TRBD2
cdr3_aa: CASMLGLAVDGELFF
cdr3_nt: TGTGCCAGCATGCTTGGACTAGCGGTAGACGGGGAGCTGTTTTTT

v_call: TRBV6-2/TRBV6-3
clone_size: few
j_call: TRBJ2-2
d_call: -
cdr3_aa: CASSPPIENTGELFF
cdr3_nt: TGTGCCAGCAGTCCCCCAATTGAGAACACCGGGGAGCTGTTTTTT

v_call: TRBV7-2
clone_size: once
j_call: TRBJ2-7
d_call: -
cdr3_aa: CASSLGPGSYEQYF
cdr3_nt: TGTGCCAGCAGCTTAGGGCCGGGTTCCTACGAGCAGTACTTC

v_call: TRBV29-1
clone_size: -
j_call: TRBJ2-7
d_call: TRBD2
cdr3_aa: CSVGTSGYSYEQYF
cdr3_nt: TGCAGCGTTGGGACTAGCGGATACTCCTACGAGCAGTACTTC

v_call: TRBV4-3
clone_size: -
j_call: TRBJ1-3
d_call: -
cdr3_aa: CASSEGFFSSGNTIYF
cdr3_nt: TGCGCCAGCAGCGAGGGCTTTTTTAGCTCTGGAAACACCATATATTTT

v_call: TRBV7-2
clone_size: -
j_call: TRBJ2-1
d_call: -
cdr3_aa: CASSFSSGGGNEQFF
cdr3_nt: TGTGCCAGCAGCTTTTCGTCCGGGGGAGGAAATGAGCAGTTCTTC

v_call: TRBV7-2
clone_size: -
j_call: TRBJ1-5
d_call: -
cdr3_aa: CASSLSRVMNQPQHF
cdr3_nt: TGTGCCAGCAGCTTATCCAGGGTTATGAATCAGCCCCAGCATTTT

v_call: TRBV7-2
clone_size: -
j_call: TRBJ1-1
d_call: TRBD1
cdr3_aa: CASSQRQGLYTEAFF
cdr3_nt: TGTGCCAGCAGCCAGAGACAGGGTCTGTACACTGAAGCTTTCTTT

v_call: TRBV10-3
clone_size: once
j_call: TRBJ2-7
d_call: TRBD2
cdr3_aa: CAIRSSGGAPAGNEQYF
cdr3_nt: TGTGCCATCAGATCCTCCGGGGGGGCCCCGGCGGGGAACGAGCAGTACTTC

v_call: TRBV7-2
clone_size: -
j_call: TRBJ1-1
d_call: TRBD1
cdr3_aa: CASSPRPTGGLSNTEAFF
cdr3_nt: TGTGCCAGCAGCCCGAGACCTACAGGGGGCCTGTCCAACACTGAAGCTTTCTTT

v_call: TRBV7-9
clone_size: -
j_call: TRBJ1-6
d_call: -
cdr3_aa: CASSLEVSPLHF
cdr3_nt: TGTGCCAGCAGCTTAGAAGTTTCACCCCTCCACTTT

v_call: TRBV20-1
clone_size: -
j_call: TRBJ1-2
d_call: -
cdr3_aa: CSASEQEYGYTF
cdr3_nt: TGCAGTGCTAGTGAACAGGAGTATGGCTACACCTTC

v_call: TRBV14
clone_size: -
j_call: TRBJ1-1
d_call: -
cdr3_aa: CASKETTSNTEAFF
cdr3_nt: TGTGCCAGTAAAGAGACAACTTCGAACACTGAAGCTTTCTTT

v_call: TRBV19
clone_size: -
j_call: TRBJ2-2
d_call: -
cdr3_aa: CASSAGQPYGELFF
cdr3_nt: TGTGCCAGTAGTGCCGGACAGCCATACGGGGAGCTGTTTTTT

v_call: TRBV25-1
clone_size: -
j_call: TRBJ1-2
d_call: -
cdr3_aa: CASRGDTASGYTF
cdr3_nt: TGTGCCAGCAGGGGCGATACCGCCTCTGGCTACACCTTC

v_call: TRBV7-9
clone_size: -
j_call: TRBJ2-6
d_call: -
cdr3_aa: CASRLQGTGANVLTF
cdr3_nt: TGTGCCAGCAGGTTACAGGGTACAGGGGCCAACGTCCTGACTTTC

v_call: TRBV19
clone_size: few
j_call: TRBJ1-2
d_call: -
cdr3_aa: CASSTGVGYGYTF
cdr3_nt: TGTGCCAGTAGTACAGGGGTAGGGTATGGCTACACCTTC

v_call: TRBV7-3
clone_size: -
j_call: TRBJ1-6
d_call: -
cdr3_aa: CASSPSRDSPLHF
cdr3_nt: TGTGCCAGCAGTCCGTCGCGGGATTCACCCCTCCACTTT

v_call: TRBV27
clone_size: -
j_call: TRBJ2-7
d_call: TRBD1
cdr3_aa: CASSTRDRGSEQYF
cdr3_nt: TGTGCCAGCAGTACCCGGGACAGGGGTAGTGAGCAGTACTTC

v_call: TRBV28
clone_size: -
j_call: TRBJ1-2
d_call: TRBD1
cdr3_aa: CASSLGQTYYGYTF
cdr3_nt: TGTGCCAGCAGCCTGGGACAGACTTACTATGGCTACACCTTC